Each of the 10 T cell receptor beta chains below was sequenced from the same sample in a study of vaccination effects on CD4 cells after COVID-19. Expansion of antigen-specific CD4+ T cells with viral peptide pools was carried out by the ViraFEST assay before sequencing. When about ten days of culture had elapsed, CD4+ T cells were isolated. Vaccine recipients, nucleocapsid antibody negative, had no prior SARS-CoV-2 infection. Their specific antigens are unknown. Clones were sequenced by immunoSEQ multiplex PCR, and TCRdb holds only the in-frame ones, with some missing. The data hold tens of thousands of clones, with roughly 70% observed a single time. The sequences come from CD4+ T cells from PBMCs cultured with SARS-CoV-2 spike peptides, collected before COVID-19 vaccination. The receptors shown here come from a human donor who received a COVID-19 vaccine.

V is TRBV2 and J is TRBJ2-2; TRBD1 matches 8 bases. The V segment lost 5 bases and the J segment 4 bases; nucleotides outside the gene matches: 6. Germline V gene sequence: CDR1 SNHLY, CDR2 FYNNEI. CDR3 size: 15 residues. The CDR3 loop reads CASSRGQGVTGELFF. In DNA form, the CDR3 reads TGTGCCAGCAGTCGAGGACAGGGTGTCACCGGGGAGCTGTTTTTT.

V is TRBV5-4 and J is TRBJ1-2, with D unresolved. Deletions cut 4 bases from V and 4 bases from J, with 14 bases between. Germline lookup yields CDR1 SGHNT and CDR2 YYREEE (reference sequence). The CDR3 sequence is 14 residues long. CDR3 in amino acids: CASSAPRSIYGYTF. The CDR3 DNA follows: TGTGCCAGCAGCGCCCCCCGCTCAATCTATGGCTACACCTTC.

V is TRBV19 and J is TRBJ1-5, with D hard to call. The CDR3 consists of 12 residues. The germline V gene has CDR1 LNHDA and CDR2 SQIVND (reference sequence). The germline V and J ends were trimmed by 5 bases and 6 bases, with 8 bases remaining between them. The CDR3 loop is CASSFNSQPQHF. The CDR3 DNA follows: TGTGCCAGTAGTTTCAACTCTCAGCCCCAGCATTTT.

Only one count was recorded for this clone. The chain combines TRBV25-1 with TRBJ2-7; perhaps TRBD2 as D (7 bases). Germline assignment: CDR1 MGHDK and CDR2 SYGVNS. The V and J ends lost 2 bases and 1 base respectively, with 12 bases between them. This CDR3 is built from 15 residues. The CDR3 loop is CASSEEGGLSYEQYF. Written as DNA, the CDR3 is TGTGCCAGCAGTGAAGAGGGGGGGTTGTCCTACGAGCAGTACTTC.

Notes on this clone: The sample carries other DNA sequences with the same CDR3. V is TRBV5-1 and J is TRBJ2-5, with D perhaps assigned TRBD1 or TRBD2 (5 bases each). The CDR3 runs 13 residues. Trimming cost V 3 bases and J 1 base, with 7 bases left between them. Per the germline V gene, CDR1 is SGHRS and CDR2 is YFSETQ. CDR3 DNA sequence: TGCGCCAGCAGCTCGGGACGCCAAGAGACCCAGTACTTC. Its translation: CASSSGRQETQYF.

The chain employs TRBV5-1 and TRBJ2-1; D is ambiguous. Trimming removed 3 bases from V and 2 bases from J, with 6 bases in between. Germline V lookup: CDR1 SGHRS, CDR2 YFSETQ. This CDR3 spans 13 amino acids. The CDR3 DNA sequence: TGCGCCAGCAGCTCGGAAACCTACAATGAGCAGTTCTTC. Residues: CASSSETYNEQFF.

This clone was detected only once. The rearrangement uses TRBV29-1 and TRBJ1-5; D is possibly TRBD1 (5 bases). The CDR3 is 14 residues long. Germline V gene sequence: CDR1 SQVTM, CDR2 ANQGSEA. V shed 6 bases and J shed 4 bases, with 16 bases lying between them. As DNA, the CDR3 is TGCAGCGTCGGCTGGGGGGGTGGTAATCAGCCCCAGCATTTT. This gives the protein CSVGWGGGNQPQHF. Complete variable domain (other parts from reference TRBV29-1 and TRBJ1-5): SAVISQKPSRDICQRGTSLTIQCQVDSQVTMMFWYRQQPGQSLTLIATANQGSEATYESGFVIDKFPISRPNLTFSTLTVSNMSPEDSSIYLCSVGWGGGNQPQHFGDGTRLSIL.

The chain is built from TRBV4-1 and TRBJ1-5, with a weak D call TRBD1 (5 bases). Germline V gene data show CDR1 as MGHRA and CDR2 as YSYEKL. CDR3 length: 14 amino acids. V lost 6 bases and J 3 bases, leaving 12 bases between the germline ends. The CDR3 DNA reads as TGCGCCAGCAGACCCCAGGGACCCAATCAGCCCCAGCATTTT. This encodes CASRPQGPNQPQHF.

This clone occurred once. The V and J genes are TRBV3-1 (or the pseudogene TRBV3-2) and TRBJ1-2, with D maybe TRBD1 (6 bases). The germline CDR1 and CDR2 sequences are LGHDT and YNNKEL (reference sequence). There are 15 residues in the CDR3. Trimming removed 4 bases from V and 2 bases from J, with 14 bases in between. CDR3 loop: CASSPLYRANYGYTF. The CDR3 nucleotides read TGTGCCAGCAGCCCCCTTTACAGGGCCAACTATGGCTACACCTTC.

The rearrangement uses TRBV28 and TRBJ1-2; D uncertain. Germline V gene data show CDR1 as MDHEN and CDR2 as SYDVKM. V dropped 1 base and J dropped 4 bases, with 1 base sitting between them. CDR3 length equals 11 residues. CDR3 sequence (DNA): TGTGCCAGCAGTTTATCCTATGGCTACACCTTC. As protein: CASSLSYGYTF.